The entry that follows covers one T cell receptor (beta chain) sequence. Antigen: not known. The entry originates in a study of OX40 agonist ivuxolimab in advanced cancers. Study in general: Intravenous ivuxolimab at 0.01 to 10 mg/kg was given to patients every 2 weeks. Partial responses were seen in three patients, one with hepatocellular carcinoma and two with cutaneous melanoma. Overall study results and limits: Also present in some nonresponders was a low level of normalized T-cell clonal expansion.

V lost 3 bases and J 0 bases, leaving 18 bases between the germline ends. In germline, CDR1 is SGHRS, CDR2 YFSETQ. CDR3 length: 17 amino acids. Some clones are missing from TCRdb's copy, which holds only in-frame ones; the method was immunoSEQ multiplex PCR. This sample has fewer than 60,000 clones, with about 80% found just once. The specimen comprised CD4+ or CD8+ T cells sorted from blood, sampled in a trial of the OX40 agonist ivuxolimab. The sequence was collected from an adult with an advanced solid tumor such as melanoma, head and neck, liver or kidney cancer. The rearrangement links TRBV5-1 to TRBJ2-5; D is possibly TRBD1 (6 bases). This CDR3 reads CASSSYPGHIDQETQYF. The CDR3 nucleotides are TGCGCCAGCAGCTCCTACCCGGGACATATCGACCAAGAGACCCAGTACTTC.